This T cell receptor beta chain was profiled in a study of blood T cell repertoires in COVID-19 (dated by TCRdb to about 2020). Regarding the complete study: Samples covering the acute and convalescent phases of COVID-19 were provided by collaborators in the United States, Italy and Spain. The repertoires were made available in a free public database intended to serve as a resource for research on the immune response to SARS-CoV-2. The prospective study material was composed of cDNA or gDNA derived from T cells, B-cell-depleted T cells, or PBMCs. Where HLA class I and class II types were available, the types were taken from metadata supplied by the sample provider, not from assay-based typing. Deeply sampled blood TCRbeta repertoires from subjects exposed to, actively infected with, or recovered from COVID-19 were included in the dataset. Samples came from the ongoing ImmuneRACE study (first 160 participants) plus 1,254 subjects from 6 global collaborators. The sample metadata nearly always contained a de-identified subject ID, COVID-19 status, age in years and sex. Study-wide conclusions, independent of this receptor: The quantity of clinical and demographic metadata differed by source and by participant and was supplied without curation.

For CDR1 and CDR2, the germline V gene (reference sequence) lists MNHEY and SMNVEV. Trimming leaves V shorter by 0 bases and J shorter by 5 bases, with the junction holding 4 bases beyond the gene matches. From its cysteine to its phenylalanine, the CDR3 spans 14 amino acids. Left in the record is the CDR3 DNA by itself, 42 bases read in frame from the first base. With regard to this clone: This clone's antigen is unknown. No base qualities exist here, and no much larger clone lies one base off it.

TCRbeta CDR3 regions were amplified from genomic DNA using the immunoSEQ Assay, a bias-controlled multiplex PCR. On the study's bioinformatics: The number of nucleated cells in each sample was estimated by amplification of reference gene primers within the assay. Sequence reads were collapsed and filtered to measure the absolute abundance of every unique TCRbeta CDR3 rearrangement. For each sample, productive Simpson clonality was calculated by taking the square root of Simpson's diversity index across productive rearrangements. Drawn from immuneACCESS, this table holds only the in-frame rearrangements with V and J called that TCRdb kept. Clones are partly lost; checked studies trace under half to an unresolved V gene and leave the rest unexplained. That table is the source of V, J and clone size, and D and trimming were worked out from the DNA. The sample table holds over 35,000 clones, of which 79% were seen once. About a quarter of the sample is taken by the ten largest.

Whole blood was collected in K2EDTA tubes by collaborating institutions according to the institutions' own protocols. For TCRbeta analysis, collaborators shipped samples as frozen whole blood, isolated PBMCs, or DNA extracted from either of those sample types. Sequenced sample: peripheral blood. This TCR derives from a man between 70 and 80 years old with acute or convalescent COVID-19. The receptor chain draws on TRBV27 and TRBJ2-7; TRBD1 matches 7 bases in the middle. CDR3 sequence: CASSLSTGHDEQYF. The DNA sequence is given as TGTGCCAGCAGTTTATCGACAGGGCACGACGAGCAGTACTTC.